This T cell receptor (beta chain) was retrieved from a study of neurological immune-mediated disorders. There are many counts of this clonotype. This CDR3 region has 20 residues. The germline V gene encodes CDR1 SGHRS and CDR2 YFSETQ. The junction had 18 bases not matched to a gene; V was cut back by 0 bases and J by 2 bases. TCRdb redid the calling of the 5' RACE reads with MiXCR, one entry per CDR3 protein. The profile shows more than 9,000 distinct CDR3 sequences, around a fifth of them singletons. J is TRBJ2-7 and V is TRBV5-1, with 9 bases that match TRBD1. The sequenced sample was CD8+ T cells from blood. The receptor was derived from a woman aged 55-70 years with HTLV-1-associated myelopathy (HAM/TSP). The CDR3 DNA follows: TGCGCCAGCAGCTTGGCCGATTATACAGGGGGCAAGGATCGTCCCTACGAGCAGTACTTC. Residues: CASSLADYTGGKDRPYEQYF.